What follows are 28 T cell receptor beta chains derived from one specimen sequenced in a study of sequential checkpoint blockade in melanoma. Clones were read by immunoSEQ multiplex PCR, and TCRdb kept only the in-frame ones, dropping some. Here the sample spans 17,000 or so clones, about 50% being singletons. The treatment: randomized to nivolumab then ipilimumab (arm A) or the reverse (arm B). Sequenced material: CD8+ T cells sorted from blood (inferred from file names), taken from a patient given nivolumab and ipilimumab in sequence. The receptors shown here come from a human donor with melanoma.

DNA of the CDR3: TGTGCCAGCAGCCCTGAAGGACTAGCGGGAGGGTGGGGCTACGCTGAGCAGTACTTC. Translated: CASSPEGLAGGWGYAEQYF. The chain links TRBV7-9 to TRBJ2-7; 15 bases agree with TRBD2. CDR1 is SEHNR and CDR2 is FQNEAQ in the germline V gene (reference sequence). The J segment lost 7 bases and the V segment lost 5 bases, leaving 18 bases of the junction unmatched. The CDR3 has 19 amino acids.

This chain joins TRBV30 and TRBJ1-4, with 11 bases lining up with TRBD1. The CDR3 totals 15 residues. The V and J ends lost 1 base and 8 bases, in that order; junction bases with no gene match: 6. The V gene's germline CDR1 is GTSNPN and CDR2 SVGIG (reference sequence). The CDR3 DNA follows: TGTGCCTGGAGTGATTGGGACAGGGGGAAGGAAAAACTGTTTTTT. It encodes CAWSDWDRGKEKLFF.

CDR3 in DNA: TGCAGTGCATGGGGCAGGGAAGCTTTCTTT. It is translated as CSAWGREAFF. This chain joins TRBV20-1 and TRBJ1-1, with a possible D match to TRBD1 (5 bases). Between the trimmed V and J ends, which lost 6 bases and 8 bases, there was a span of 10 bases. The CDR3 extends over 10 amino acids. CDR1 DFQATT and CDR2 SNEGSKA come from the germline V gene (reference sequence).

This clone was found once. Other DNA variants within this sample encode the same CDR3. The chain links TRBV30 to TRBJ1-2, with D possibly matching TRBD1 (5 bases). Germline-derived CDR1 and CDR2 are GTSNPN and SVGIG (reference sequence). The CDR3 length is 15 residues. V was cut by 0 bases and J by 8 bases, with 19 bases left in between. CDR3 coding DNA: TGTGCCTGGAGTGTCAGCGAAGGGGCCTTCTACGGCTACACCTTC. Protein: CAWSVSEGAFYGYTF.

The genes are TRBV28 and TRBJ2-7; TRBD1 matches 10 bases. Germline V gene data show CDR1 as MDHEN and CDR2 as SYDVKM. The CDR3 totals 14 residues. J gave up 3 bases and V 3 bases, and 2 bases lay outside the gene matches. The CDR3 DNA reads TGTGCCAGCAGTTTTGGGACAGGGGACTACGAGCAGTACTTC. The encoded protein is CASSFGTGDYEQYF.

The chain has TRBV6-5 and TRBJ2-5; 7 bases match TRBD1. The CDR3 runs 16 residues. Germline-derived CDR1 and CDR2 are MNHEY and SVGAGI. The V gene end was trimmed by 0 bases and the J gene end by 5 bases; junction bases not matched to a gene: 9. The CDR3 DNA reads TGTGCCAGCAGTTACTCGAGGAACAGGGGTGACGAGACCCAGTACTTC. Translated: CASSYSRNRGDETQYF.

This clone has a handful of counts. V and J are TRBV4-2 and TRBJ2-1; D is perhaps TRBD1 (5 bases). The CDR3 is 20 amino acids. The germline V gene encodes CDR1 LGHNA and CDR2 YNFKEQ. V was cut by 1 base and J by 0 bases, with 22 bases left in between. This CDR3 is CASSQVVGQGTRASYNEQFF. DNA for the CDR3: TGTGCCAGCAGCCAAGTCGTAGGACAAGGAACCCGAGCCTCCTACAATGAGCAGTTCTTC.

This clone was observed a few times. CDR3 amino acids: CASSSYGGRTEAFF. The CDR3 nucleotides read TGTGCCAGCAGCTCCTACGGTGGGCGAACTGAAGCTTTCTTT. The chain links TRBV7-6 to TRBJ1-1; D gene unclear. The V and J ends lost 4 bases and 5 bases respectively, with 14 bases between them. This CDR3 is built from 14 residues. The germline gives CDR1 SGHVS, CDR2 FNYEAQ.

This sequence joins TRBV7-7 and TRBJ2-5; 10 nucleotides match TRBD2. Germline loops: CDR1 SSHAT, CDR2 FNYEAQ (reference sequence). J was trimmed by 0 bases and V by 8 bases; bases with no gene match: 6. CDR3 length: 15 amino acids. In DNA, the CDR3 is TGTGCCAGCCGAAGAGCGGGAGGGAACCAAGAGACCCAGTACTTC. Translated: CASRRAGGNQETQYF.

The V gene is TRBV9, the J gene TRBJ2-3; 9 bases align to TRBD2. This CDR3 region has 17 residues. V was clipped by 3 bases and J by 6 bases; unmatched bases: 14. The germline CDR1 and CDR2 sequences are SGDLS and YYNGEE. The CDR3: CASSDPSIAGDLDTQYF. For the CDR3, the DNA is TGTGCCAGCAGCGATCCCAGTATAGCGGGGGATTTGGATACGCAGTATTTT.

This clone has a single count. The J gene is TRBJ2-1, the V gene TRBV30, with D possibly matching TRBD2 (5 bases). Germline-derived CDR1 and CDR2 are GTSNPN and SVGIG (reference sequence). The CDR3 spans 12 residues. V was clipped by 0 bases and J by 6 bases, with 6 bases between them. CDR3 region: CAWSVGVNEQFF. In DNA, the CDR3 is TGTGCCTGGAGTGTGGGAGTCAATGAGCAGTTCTTC.

The genes are TRBV7-2 and TRBJ1-1; maybe TRBD1 (6 bases). From germline, CDR1 is SGHTA and CDR2 FQGNSA. The CDR3 loop spans 12 amino acids. V dropped 4 bases and J dropped 9 bases, with 12 bases sitting between them. CDR3 region: CASSYTGNQAFF. As DNA, the CDR3 is TGTGCCAGCAGCTACACAGGGAACCAAGCTTTCTTT.

This clone was picked up a small number of times. J is TRBJ2-1 and V is TRBV6-5; 14 bases are shared with TRBD2. Trimming at V came to 5 bases and at J to 7 bases, leaving 4 bases not matched to a gene. The CDR3 runs 15 residues. Germline CDR1 and CDR2: MNHEY and SVGAGI. The CDR3 nucleotides read TGTGCCAGCAGTGTCGGGACTAGCGGGAGAAATGAGCAGTTCTTC. Protein product: CASSVGTSGRNEQFF.

J is TRBJ2-5 and V is TRBV5-4; 7 positions match TRBD1. The length of the CDR3 is 15 residues. Germline trimming cut 3 bases from V and 1 base from J; bases unmatched to any gene: 6. Per the germline V gene, CDR1 is SGHNT and CDR2 is YYREEE (reference sequence). The CDR3 region is CASSSIEGAQETQYF. The CDR3 DNA reads TGTGCCAGCAGCTCTATCGAGGGGGCCCAAGAGACCCAGTACTTC.

The V gene is TRBV5-3, the J gene TRBJ1-2; TRBD1 agrees at 7 bases. TRBV5-3 is known as an ORF, though its function is uncertain. The CDR3 has 14 amino acids. V gave up 8 bases and J gave up 5 bases; unmatched junction bases: 12. CDR3 in amino acids: CASSLTGTEYGYTF. CDR3 coding DNA: TGTGCCAGCAGCCTTACCGGGACAGAGTATGGCTACACCTTC.

Of note for this clone: At one end, the junction sequence differs from germline, possibly due to a read error. The chain has TRBV30 and TRBJ2-7, with 13 bases lining up with TRBD2. CDR1 and CDR2 from the germline V gene are GTSNPN and SVGIG (reference sequence). The CDR3 runs to 14 residues. CDR3 nucleotides: TGTGCCTGGACGTCGGGACTAGCGGGAAGTCAACGCAACTTC. Its protein product is CAWTSGLAGSQRNF.

The chain couples TRBV27 to TRBJ1-2, with D perhaps TRBD1 (6 bases). CDR1 is MNHEY and CDR2 is SMNVEV in the germline V gene (reference sequence). There are 15 residues in the CDR3. The V end was cut by 2 bases, the J end by 5 bases, with 15 bases between. CDR3 nucleotide sequence: TGTGCCAGCAGTTTACAGGGGACCCCTTTTTATGGCTACACCTTC. Its translation is CASSLQGTPFYGYTF.

The chain carries TRBV30 and TRBJ2-7; 10 nucleotides agree with TRBD2. The CDR3 has 14 residues. Trimming removed 2 bases from V and 5 bases from J; junction bases left unmatched: 6. The germline V gene encodes CDR1 GTSNPN and CDR2 SVGIG (reference sequence). The CDR3 nucleotides are TGTGCCTGGAGTTCAACTAGCGGGGATGACGAGCAGTACTTC. It yields the protein CAWSSTSGDDEQYF.

The chain joins TRBV5-5 to TRBJ1-1; 9 nucleotides agree with TRBD1. Looked up from germline, CDR1 is SGHKS and CDR2 is YYEKEE (reference sequence). Trimming at V came to 4 bases and at J to 6 bases, leaving 10 bases not matched to a gene. This CDR3 comprises 15 residues. The CDR3: CASSMWDRELAEAFF. The CDR3 DNA reads TGTGCCAGCAGCATGTGGGACAGGGAGTTGGCTGAAGCTTTCTTT.

This chain links TRBV27 with TRBJ2-1; 10 bases fit TRBD2. Losses at the gene ends were 2 bases for V and 6 bases for J; bases not matched to a gene: 10. Germline values: CDR1 MNHEY, CDR2 SMNVEV (reference sequence). This CDR3 has 17 residues. The CDR3 DNA follows: TGTGCCAGCAGTTTAGGCCAAGCGGGAGGGCCTTTCAATGAGCAGTTCTTC. This codes for CASSLGQAGGPFNEQFF.

V and J are TRBV5-1 and TRBJ2-7; D gene uncertain. From germline, CDR1 is SGHRS and CDR2 YFSETQ. This CDR3 is built from 13 residues. V lost 1 base, J lost 5 bases, and 10 bases lay in between. The CDR3 nucleotides are TGCGCCAGCAGCTTGTACCCGGGTAACGAGCAGTACTTC. This encodes CASSLYPGNEQYF. The whole variable domain, filled in from reference TRBV5-1 and TRBJ2-7, reads KAGVTQTPRYLIKTRGQQVTLSCSPISGHRSVSWYQQTPGQGLQFLFEYFSETQRNKGNFPGRFSGRQFSNSRSEMNVSTLELGDSALYLCASSLYPGNEQYFGPGTRLTVT.

V gene TRBV7-6 combines with J gene TRBJ1-3; 8 bases match TRBD1. The CDR3 loop spans 19 amino acids. Trimming cost V 5 bases and J 0 bases; bases outside gene matches: 15. CDR1 SGHVS and CDR2 FNYEAQ come from the germline V gene. CDR3 sequence: CASSKLSGGTGPSGNTIYF. The DNA of the CDR3 is TGTGCCAGCAGCAAGCTTAGTGGGGGGACAGGACCCTCTGGAAACACCATATATTTT.

This clone was observed a handful of times. CDR3 in DNA: TGTGCCAGCAGCGTACACGGCCGGGACAGGGTCTCCTACAATGAGCAGTTCTTC. Its translation is CASSVHGRDRVSYNEQFF. The chain links TRBV9 to TRBJ2-1, with 9 bases fitting TRBD1. Trimming took 1 base from V and 0 from J; bases not matched to a gene: 8. This CDR3 comprises 18 residues. From germline, CDR1 is SGDLS and CDR2 YYNGEE.

The gene calls are TRBV23-1 and TRBJ2-5, with a possible D match to TRBD1 (6 bases). TRBV23-1 is an ORF, and what it does is uncertain. The CDR3 is 17 residues long. The germline V and J ends were trimmed by 0 bases and 2 bases, with 16 bases remaining between them. This CDR3 reads CASSQSRVRGLQETQYF. The CDR3 DNA reads TGCGCCAGCAGTCAATCGAGAGTCAGGGGCCTTCAAGAGACCCAGTACTTC.

Regarding this clone: The same CDR3 is also encoded by other DNA sequences in this sample. The chain employs TRBV27 and TRBJ1-1; possible D gene TRBD1, 6 bases. Germline V gene data show CDR1 as MNHEY and CDR2 as SMNVEV (reference sequence). This CDR3 is built from 14 residues. Trimming shortened V by 0 bases and J by 4 bases, and 9 bases separated the two germline ends. In nucleotides, the CDR3 is TGTGCCAGCAGTTTATCGGTAGGGGGCACTGAAGCTTTCTTT. Translating it yields CASSLSVGGTEAFF.

This clone was recorded a few times. The rearrangement uses TRBV7-9 and TRBJ2-7, with 12 bases lining up with TRBD2. There are 16 residues in the CDR3. From germline, CDR1 is SEHNR and CDR2 FQNEAQ (reference sequence). The V segment lost 4 bases and the J segment 0 bases; nucleotides outside the gene matches: 4. The CDR3 DNA reads TGTGCCAGCAGCTCTACTAGCGGGAGGAGCTCCTACGAGCAGTACTTC. Its protein product is CASSSTSGRSSYEQYF.

This sequence joins TRBV4-2 and TRBJ2-7; 11 bases agree with TRBD2. V trimming: 5 bases; J trimming: 5 bases; junction bases outside the gene matches: 8. Germline V CDR1 and CDR2: LGHNA, YNFKEQ. The CDR3 contains 15 residues. CDR3 coding DNA: TGTGCCAGCAGCTTGGAATCTAGCGGGGGGAACGAGCAGTACTTC. This sequence encodes CASSLESSGGNEQYF.

The genes are TRBV4-2 and TRBJ2-1; 10 nucleotides line up with TRBD2. Per the germline V gene, CDR1 is LGHNA and CDR2 is YNFKEQ. The CDR3 is made up of 17 amino acids. V lost 4 bases to trimming and J lost 12 bases; unmatched junction nucleotides: 18. CDR3 residues: CASSLSLAGADLQGQFF. In DNA, the CDR3 is TGTGCCAGCAGCCTCAGTCTAGCGGGAGCGGACCTACAGGGGCAGTTCTTC.